Sequencing of this TCR beta chain was carried out in a study of blood T cell repertoires in COVID-19. Enrolled through a virtual design, the participants were between 18 and 89 years of age and came from 24 US areas. Participants' reported clinical history set cohort assignment. The CDR3 has 15 amino acids. The germline V gene encodes CDR1 SGHNT and CDR2 YENEEA. Trimming left V 1 base short and J 1 base short, with 11 bases between. Sequenced by immunoSEQ multiplex PCR; TCRdb stores in-frame clones only, minus some. The sample records 150,000 or so clones, 70% to 90% being singletons. The chain recombines TRBV11-3 with TRBJ2-7; D might be TRBD1 (6 bases). This TCR was recovered from a man aged 40-49 years who had recovered from COVID-19. Sequencing used PBMCs or T cells enriched from blood (not recorded which). CDR3 nucleotide sequence: TGTGCCAGCAGCTTAGGGGGGCTCGAATCCTACGAGCAGTACGTC. Its translation: CASSLGGLESYEQYV.